Presented here are 13 T cell receptor beta chains from one specimen sequenced in a study of T cells in Graves' hyperthyroidism and ophthalmopathy. TCR beta CDR3 sequences were amplified from RNA transcripts. Carried out on the TCR CDR3, a first-round RT-PCR used the HTBI primer set. TCRdb itself ran the multiplex PCR reads through MiXCR, one entry per CDR3 protein. The sample includes a few hundred thousand distinct CDR3 sequences, 18% of them seen just once. The source material was blood. The origin of the receptors is a woman aged 45 to 65 with Graves' hyperthyroidism.

A note on this clonotype: Just one base apart from a much larger clone, this may be a read error. V gene TRBV7-9 combines with J gene TRBJ2-1; maybe TRBD2 (6 bases). Germline values: CDR1 SEHNR, CDR2 FQNEAQ (reference sequence). The germline V and J ends were trimmed by 4 bases and 3 bases, with 13 bases remaining between them. CDR3 length: 15 residues. The CDR3 DNA is TGTGCCAGCAGCTCACGACTAGACGTCTACAATGAGCAGTTCTTC. It is translated as CASSSRLDVYNEQFF.

This CDR3 is CASSQVGSGTRYGYTF. The CDR3 DNA follows: TGTGCCAGCAGCCAAGTCGGGTCAGGGACTCGCTATGGCTACACCTTC. This chain connects TRBV3-1 to TRBJ1-2; tentative D call: TRBD1 (5 bases). Deletions cut 1 base from V and 4 bases from J, with 16 bases between. CDR1 is LGHDT and CDR2 is YNNKEL in the germline V gene (reference sequence). This CDR3 spans 16 amino acids. The full variable domain, its missing parts supplied by reference TRBV3-1 and TRBJ1-2, is DTAVSQTPKYLVTQMGNDKSIKCEQNLGHDTMYWYKQDSKKFLKIMFSYNNKELIINETVPNRFSPKSPDKAHLNLHINSLELGDSAVYFCASSQVGSGTRYGYTFGSGTRLTVV.

This clonotype was seen just once. This chain links TRBV5-1 with TRBJ2-1, with a possible D match to TRBD2 (6 bases). The CDR3 sequence is 16 residues long. The V end lost 4 bases, the J end lost 2 bases, and 16 bases lay between the germline ends. Germline lookup yields CDR1 SGHRS and CDR2 YFSETQ. CDR3 nucleotides: TGCGCCAGCAGCCTGTTCGTGCGGGGCGCCTACAATGAGCAGTTCTTC. Translating it yields CASSLFVRGAYNEQFF.

This clonotype appeared many times. The chain carries TRBV28 and TRBJ2-5; D possibly corresponds to TRBD1 (5 bases). The CDR3 totals 15 residues. Germline V gene lookup returns CDR1 MDHEN and CDR2 SYDVKM. The V and J ends lost 5 bases and 0 bases respectively, with 13 bases between them. The CDR3 region is CASSEPDTHQETQYF. CDR3 DNA: TGTGCCAGCAGTGAGCCGGACACACACCAAGAGACCCAGTACTTC.

This clonotype was observed many times. The chain couples TRBV5-1 to TRBJ2-1; 9 nucleotides line up with TRBD2. The CDR3 consists of 15 residues. CDR1 and CDR2 from the germline V gene are SGHRS and YFSETQ. Trimming removed 4 bases from V and 3 bases from J; junction bases left unmatched: 5. This CDR3 is CASSLGTSSYNEQFF. The CDR3, as DNA: TGCGCCAGCAGCCTAGGGACTAGCAGCTACAATGAGCAGTTCTTC.

This clonotype was observed a few times. The chain has TRBV19 and TRBJ1-1, with unresolved D. The V and J ends lost 1 base and 0 bases respectively, with 6 bases between them. CDR3 length equals 14 residues. CDR1 is LNHDA and CDR2 is SQIVND in the germline V gene (reference sequence). CDR3 nucleotides: TGTGCCAGTAGTATAGGACGGCTGAACACTGAAGCTTTCTTT. Protein sequence: CASSIGRLNTEAFF.

This clonotype was found a few times. The CDR3: CASSYGGGAENEQFF. Here the CDR3 DNA reads TGTGCCAGCAGTTACGGCGGGGGGGCAGAGAATGAGCAGTTCTTC. The chain links TRBV6-9 to TRBJ2-1, with TRBD2 matching 9 bases. With V trimmed by 3 bases and J by 7 bases, 7 bases remained unmatched. This CDR3 comprises 15 residues. Germline V gives CDR1 MNHGY, CDR2 SVAAGI.

This clonotype was seen more than once but under ten times. The V call is TRBV29-1, the J call TRBJ2-7, with 9 bases that match TRBD1. Germline CDR1 and CDR2: SQVTM and ANQGSEA. After removal of 7 bases from V and 4 bases from J, the junction contained 5 bases not matched to a gene. The CDR3 is 12 residues long. CDR3 amino acids: CSGGQGFYEQYF. The CDR3 bases are TGCAGCGGTGGACAGGGGTTTTACGAGCAGTACTTC.

The chain carries TRBV12-3 or TRBV12-4 and TRBJ2-1; tentative D call: TRBD2 (6 bases). This CDR3 spans 14 amino acids. The V end lost 2 bases, the J end lost 6 bases, and 11 bases lay between the germline ends. The CDR3 DNA is TGTGCCAGCAGTTTACCCCGGGACTCCAATGAGCAGTTCTTC. Translated: CASSLPRDSNEQFF.

The chain combines TRBV27 with TRBJ2-6; maybe TRBD1 (6 bases). There are 17 residues in the CDR3. Trimming stripped 2 bases from V and 3 bases from J, with 14 bases between. The germline V gene encodes CDR1 MNHEY and CDR2 SMNVEV (reference sequence). CDR3 sequence: CASSLDLGGVGANVLTF. The DNA of the CDR3 is TGTGCCAGCAGTTTAGACCTAGGGGGAGTTGGGGCCAACGTCCTGACTTTC.

V usage is TRBV30 and J usage is TRBJ2-5, with 12 bases identical to TRBD2. Germline loops: CDR1 GTSNPN, CDR2 SVGIG (reference sequence). V trimming: 5 bases; J trimming: 4 bases; junction bases outside the gene matches: 5. This CDR3 comprises 14 residues. As DNA, the CDR3 is TGTGCCTGGGCTCTAGCGGGGGGGCCAGAGACCCAGTACTTC. This encodes CAWALAGGPETQYF.

This clonotype was seen a handful of times. The chain carries TRBV20-1 and TRBJ2-1, with TRBD2 matching over 7 bases. V lost 4 bases and J lost 0; bases outside the gene matches: 15. The CDR3 runs 18 residues. Germline CDR1 is DFQATT and CDR2 is SNEGSKA (reference sequence). CDR3 amino acids: CSATRYLSGKSSYNEQFF. CDR3 coding DNA: TGCAGTGCTACCCGCTATCTCAGCGGGAAGAGCTCCTACAATGAGCAGTTCTTC.

At least ten counts were recorded for this clonotype. J is TRBJ1-1 and V is TRBV12-3 or TRBV12-4, with 8 positions matching TRBD1. This CDR3 contains 15 residues. Trimming at V came to 7 bases and at J to 5 bases, leaving 12 bases not matched to a gene. The chain's CDR3 is CASTKQGGGATEAFF. CDR3 DNA: TGTGCCAGCACCAAACAGGGGGGAGGTGCGACTGAAGCTTTCTTT.